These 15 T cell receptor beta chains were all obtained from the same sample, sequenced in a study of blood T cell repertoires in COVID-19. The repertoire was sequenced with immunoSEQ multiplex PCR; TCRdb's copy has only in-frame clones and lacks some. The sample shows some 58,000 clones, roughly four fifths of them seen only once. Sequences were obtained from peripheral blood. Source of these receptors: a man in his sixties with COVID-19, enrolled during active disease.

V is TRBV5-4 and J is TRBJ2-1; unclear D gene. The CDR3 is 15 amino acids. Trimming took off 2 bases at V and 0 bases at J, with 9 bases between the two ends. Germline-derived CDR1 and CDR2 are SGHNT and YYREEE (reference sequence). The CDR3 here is CASSFEPHSYNEQFF. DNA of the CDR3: TGTGCCAGCAGCTTTGAGCCGCACTCCTACAATGAGCAGTTCTTC.

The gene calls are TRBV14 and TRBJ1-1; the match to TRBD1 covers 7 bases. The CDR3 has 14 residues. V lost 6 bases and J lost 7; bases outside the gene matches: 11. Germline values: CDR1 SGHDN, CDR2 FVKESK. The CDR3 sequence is CASRPTGAVGEAFF. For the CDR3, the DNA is TGTGCCAGCAGGCCCACAGGGGCGGTGGGTGAAGCTTTCTTT.

CDR3 sequence: CASSLDRNTGELFF. The CDR3, as DNA: TGCGCCAGCAGCTTGGACAGGAACACCGGGGAGCTGTTTTTT. This chain links TRBV5-1 with TRBJ2-2, with D uncertain. The CDR3 consists of 14 residues. V lost 0 bases, J lost 1 base, and 4 bases lay in between. CDR1 is SGHRS, CDR2 YFSETQ, per germline.

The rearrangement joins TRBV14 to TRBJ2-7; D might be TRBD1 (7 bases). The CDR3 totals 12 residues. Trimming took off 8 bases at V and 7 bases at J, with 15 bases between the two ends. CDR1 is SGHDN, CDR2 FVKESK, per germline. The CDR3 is CASAGTAQEQYF. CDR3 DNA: TGTGCCAGCGCGGGGACAGCACAAGAGCAGTACTTC.

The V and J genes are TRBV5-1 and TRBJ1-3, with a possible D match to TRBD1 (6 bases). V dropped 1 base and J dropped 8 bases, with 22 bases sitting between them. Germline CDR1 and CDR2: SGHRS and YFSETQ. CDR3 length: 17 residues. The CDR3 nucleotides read TGCGCCAGCAGCTTGCTCGGCAGGGGAGCTTCGAACGACACCATATATTTT. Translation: CASSLLGRGASNDTIYF.

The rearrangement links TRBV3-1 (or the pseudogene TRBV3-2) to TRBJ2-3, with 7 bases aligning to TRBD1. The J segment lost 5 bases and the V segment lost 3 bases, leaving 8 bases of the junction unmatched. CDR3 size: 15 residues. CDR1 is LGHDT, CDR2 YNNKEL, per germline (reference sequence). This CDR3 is CASSQRGRSGDTQYF. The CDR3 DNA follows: TGTGCCAGCAGCCAGAGGGGGCGGAGCGGAGATACGCAGTATTTT.

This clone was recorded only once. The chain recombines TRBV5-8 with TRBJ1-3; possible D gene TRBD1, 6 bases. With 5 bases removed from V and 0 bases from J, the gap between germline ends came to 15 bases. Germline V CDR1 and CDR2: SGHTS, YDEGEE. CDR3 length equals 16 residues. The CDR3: CASSRRTEPSGNTIYF. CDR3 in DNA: TGTGCCAGCAGTCGGAGGACAGAACCCTCTGGAAACACCATATATTTT.

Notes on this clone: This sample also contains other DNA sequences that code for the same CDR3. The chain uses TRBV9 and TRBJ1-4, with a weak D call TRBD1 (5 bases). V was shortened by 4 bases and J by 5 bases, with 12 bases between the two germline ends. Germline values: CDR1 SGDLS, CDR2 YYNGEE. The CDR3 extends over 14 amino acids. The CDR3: CASSLRGGNEKLFF. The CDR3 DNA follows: TGTGCCAGCAGCTTAAGGGGAGGGAATGAAAAACTGTTTTTT.

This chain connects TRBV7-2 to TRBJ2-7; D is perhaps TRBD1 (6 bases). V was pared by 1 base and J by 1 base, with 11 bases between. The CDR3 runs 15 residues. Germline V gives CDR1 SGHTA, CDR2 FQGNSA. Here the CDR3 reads CASSLDRVGSYEQYF. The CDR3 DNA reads TGTGCCAGCAGCTTAGACAGGGTTGGGTCCTACGAGCAGTACTTC. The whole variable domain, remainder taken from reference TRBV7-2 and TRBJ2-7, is GAGVSQSPSNKVTEKGKDVELRCDPISGHTALYWYRQSLGQGLEFLIYFQGNSAPDKSGLPSDRFSAERTGGSVSTLTIQRTQQEDSAVYLCASSLDRVGSYEQYFGPGTRLTVT.

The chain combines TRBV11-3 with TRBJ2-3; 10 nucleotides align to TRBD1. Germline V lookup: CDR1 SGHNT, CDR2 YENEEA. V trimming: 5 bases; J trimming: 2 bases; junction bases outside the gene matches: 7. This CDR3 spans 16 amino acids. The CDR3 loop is CASSLSGTGATDTQYF. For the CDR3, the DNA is TGTGCCAGCAGCCTCTCCGGGACAGGGGCCACAGATACGCAGTATTTT.

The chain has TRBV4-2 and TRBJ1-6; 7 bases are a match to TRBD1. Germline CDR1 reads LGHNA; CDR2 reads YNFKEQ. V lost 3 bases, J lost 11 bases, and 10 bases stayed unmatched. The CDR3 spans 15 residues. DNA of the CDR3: TGTGCCAGCAGCCACTCCGACAGGGAGGCGGCACCCCTCCACTTT. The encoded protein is CASSHSDREAAPLHF.

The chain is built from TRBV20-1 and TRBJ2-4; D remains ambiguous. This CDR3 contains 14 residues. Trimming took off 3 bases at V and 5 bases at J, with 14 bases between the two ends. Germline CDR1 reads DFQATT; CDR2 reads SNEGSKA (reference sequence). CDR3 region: CSASPLERQNIQYF. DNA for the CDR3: TGCAGTGCTAGTCCTCTAGAAAGACAAAACATTCAGTACTTC.

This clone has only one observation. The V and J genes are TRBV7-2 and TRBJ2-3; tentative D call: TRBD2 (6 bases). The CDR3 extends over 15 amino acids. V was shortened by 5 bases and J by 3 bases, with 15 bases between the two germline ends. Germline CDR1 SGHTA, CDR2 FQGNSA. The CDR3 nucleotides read TGTGCCAGCAGCCCCATCGGCGGGAAGACAGATACGCAGTATTTT. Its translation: CASSPIGGKTDTQYF.

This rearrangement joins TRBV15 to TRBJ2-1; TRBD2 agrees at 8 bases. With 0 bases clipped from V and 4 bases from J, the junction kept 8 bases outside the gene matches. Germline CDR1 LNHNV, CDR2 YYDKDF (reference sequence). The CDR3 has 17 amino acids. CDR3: CATSRDRGSGTYNEQFF. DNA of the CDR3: TGTGCCACCAGCAGAGATCGGGGTAGCGGGACGTACAATGAGCAGTTCTTC.

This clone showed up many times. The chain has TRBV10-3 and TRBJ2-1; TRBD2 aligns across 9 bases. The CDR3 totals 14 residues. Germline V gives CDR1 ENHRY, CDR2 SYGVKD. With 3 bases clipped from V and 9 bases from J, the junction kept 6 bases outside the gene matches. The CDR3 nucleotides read TGTGCCATCAGTGACAGCGGGAGGTCTGGTGAGCAGTTCTTC. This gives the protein CAISDSGRSGEQFF.